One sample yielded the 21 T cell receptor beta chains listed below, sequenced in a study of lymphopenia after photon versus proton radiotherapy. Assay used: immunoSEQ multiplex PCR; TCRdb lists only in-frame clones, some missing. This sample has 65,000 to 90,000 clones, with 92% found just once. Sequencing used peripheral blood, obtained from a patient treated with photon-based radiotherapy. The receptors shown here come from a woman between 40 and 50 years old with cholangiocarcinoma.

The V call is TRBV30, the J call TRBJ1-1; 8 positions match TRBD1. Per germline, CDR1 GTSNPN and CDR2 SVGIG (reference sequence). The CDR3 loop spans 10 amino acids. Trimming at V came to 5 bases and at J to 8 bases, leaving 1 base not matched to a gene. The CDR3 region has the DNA TGTGCCTGGGGGGACAGGGAAGCTTTCTTT. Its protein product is CAWGDREAFF.

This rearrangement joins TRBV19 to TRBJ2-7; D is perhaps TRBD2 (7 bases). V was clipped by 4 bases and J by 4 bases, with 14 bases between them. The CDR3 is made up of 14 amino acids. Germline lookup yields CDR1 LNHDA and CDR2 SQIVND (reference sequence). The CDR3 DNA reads TGTGCCAGTAGTAAGGGGGGGACGAAATACGAGCAGTACTTC. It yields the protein CASSKGGTKYEQYF.

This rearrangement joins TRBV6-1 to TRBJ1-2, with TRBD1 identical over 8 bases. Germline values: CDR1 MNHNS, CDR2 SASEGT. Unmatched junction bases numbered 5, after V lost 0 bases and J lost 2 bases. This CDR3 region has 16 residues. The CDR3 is CASSEARTGRNYGYTF. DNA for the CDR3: TGTGCCAGCAGTGAAGCGCGGACAGGGAGAAACTATGGCTACACCTTC.

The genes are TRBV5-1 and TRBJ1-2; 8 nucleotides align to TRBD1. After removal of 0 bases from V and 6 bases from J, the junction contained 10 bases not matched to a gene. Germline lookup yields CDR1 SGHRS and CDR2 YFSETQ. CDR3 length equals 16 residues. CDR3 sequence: CASSLGSGGAVHGYTF. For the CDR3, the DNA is TGCGCCAGCAGCTTGGGGTCAGGGGGCGCGGTTCATGGCTACACCTTC.

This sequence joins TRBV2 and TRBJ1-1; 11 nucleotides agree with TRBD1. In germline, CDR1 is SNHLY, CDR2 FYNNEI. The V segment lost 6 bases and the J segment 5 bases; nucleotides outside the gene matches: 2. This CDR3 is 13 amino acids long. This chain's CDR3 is CASSGTGGTEAFF. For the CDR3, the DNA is TGTGCCAGCAGCGGGACAGGGGGTACTGAAGCTTTCTTT.

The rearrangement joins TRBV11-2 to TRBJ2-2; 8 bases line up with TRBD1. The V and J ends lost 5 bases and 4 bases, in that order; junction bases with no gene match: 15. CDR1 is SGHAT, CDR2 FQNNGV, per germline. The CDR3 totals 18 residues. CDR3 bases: TGTGCCAGCAGCCTCCGGGGTTTCCAGGGGGCGGGCACCGGGGAGCTGTTTTTT. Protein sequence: CASSLRGFQGAGTGELFF.

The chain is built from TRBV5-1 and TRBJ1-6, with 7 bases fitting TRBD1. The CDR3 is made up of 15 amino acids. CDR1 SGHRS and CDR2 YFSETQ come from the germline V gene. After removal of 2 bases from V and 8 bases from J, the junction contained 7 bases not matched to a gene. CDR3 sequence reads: CASSFFGQGDSPLHF. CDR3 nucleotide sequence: TGCGCCAGCAGCTTTTTTGGCCAGGGGGATTCACCCCTCCACTTT.

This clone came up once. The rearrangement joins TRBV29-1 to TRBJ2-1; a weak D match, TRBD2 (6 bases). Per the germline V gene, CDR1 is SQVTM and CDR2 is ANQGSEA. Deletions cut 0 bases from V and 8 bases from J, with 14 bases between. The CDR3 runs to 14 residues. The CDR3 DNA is TGCAGCGTTGAAGACGGGAGCCCTTTGGATGAGCAGTTCTTC. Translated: CSVEDGSPLDEQFF.

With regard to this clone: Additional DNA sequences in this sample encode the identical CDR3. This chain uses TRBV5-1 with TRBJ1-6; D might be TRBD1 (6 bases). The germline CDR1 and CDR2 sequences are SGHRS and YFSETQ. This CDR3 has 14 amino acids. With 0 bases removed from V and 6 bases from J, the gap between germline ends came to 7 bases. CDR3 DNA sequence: TGCGCCAGCAGCTTGGACAGGGCTAATTCACCCCTCCACTTT. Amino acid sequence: CASSLDRANSPLHF. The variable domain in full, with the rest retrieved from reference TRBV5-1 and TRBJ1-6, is KAGVTQTPRYLIKTRGQQVTLSCSPISGHRSVSWYQQTPGQGLQFLFEYFSETQRNKGNFPGRFSGRQFSNSRSEMNVSTLELGDSALYLCASSLDRANSPLHFGNGTRLTVT.

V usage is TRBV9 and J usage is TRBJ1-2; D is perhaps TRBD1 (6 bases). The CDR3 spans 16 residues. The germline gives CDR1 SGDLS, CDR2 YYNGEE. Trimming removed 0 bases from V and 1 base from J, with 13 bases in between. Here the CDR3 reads CASSVGLGTINYGYTF. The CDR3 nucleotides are TGTGCCAGCAGCGTAGGATTGGGGACAATTAACTATGGCTACACCTTC.

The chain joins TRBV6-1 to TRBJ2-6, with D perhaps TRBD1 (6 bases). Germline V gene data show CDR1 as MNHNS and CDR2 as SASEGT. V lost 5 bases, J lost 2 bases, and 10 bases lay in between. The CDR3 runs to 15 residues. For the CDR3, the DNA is TGTGCCAGCAGTACACAGGGAACTGGGGCCAACGTCCTGACTTTC. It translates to CASSTQGTGANVLTF.

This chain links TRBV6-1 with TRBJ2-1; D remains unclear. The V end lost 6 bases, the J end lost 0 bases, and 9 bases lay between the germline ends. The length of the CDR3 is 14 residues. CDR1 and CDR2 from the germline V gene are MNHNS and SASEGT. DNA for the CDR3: TGTGCCAGCAGACAACAGAGCTCCTACAATGAGCAGTTCTTC. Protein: CASRQQSSYNEQFF.

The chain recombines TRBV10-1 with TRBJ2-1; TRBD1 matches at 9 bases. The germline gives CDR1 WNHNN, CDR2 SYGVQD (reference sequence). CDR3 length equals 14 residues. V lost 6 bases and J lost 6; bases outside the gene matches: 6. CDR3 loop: CASSVTGGFNEQFF. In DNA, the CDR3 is TGCGCCAGCAGCGTAACAGGGGGCTTCAATGAGCAGTTCTTC.

The CDR3 DNA sequence: TGTGCCAGCAGCTTTAGTGGGGGCCCACGGGCAGATACGCAGTATTTT. This codes for CASSFSGGPRADTQYF. This chain connects TRBV7-2 to TRBJ2-3; possible D gene TRBD1, 6 bases. Germline CDR1 and CDR2: SGHTA and FQGNSA. The CDR3 is 16 amino acids. V dropped 3 bases and J dropped 4 bases, with 17 bases sitting between them.

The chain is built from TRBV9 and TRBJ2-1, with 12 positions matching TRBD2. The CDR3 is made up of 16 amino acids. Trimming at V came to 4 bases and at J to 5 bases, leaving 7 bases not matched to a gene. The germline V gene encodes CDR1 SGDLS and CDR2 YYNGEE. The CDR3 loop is CASSTLTSGGNNEQFF. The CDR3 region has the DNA TGTGCCAGCAGCACCCTTACTAGCGGGGGGAACAATGAGCAGTTCTTC.

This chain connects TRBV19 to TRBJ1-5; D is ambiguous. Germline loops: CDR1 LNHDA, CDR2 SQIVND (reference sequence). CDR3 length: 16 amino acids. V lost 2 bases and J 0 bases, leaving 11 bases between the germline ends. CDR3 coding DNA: TGTGCCAGTAGTATATTGTGGGAGAATAGCAATCAGCCCCAGCATTTT. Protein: CASSILWENSNQPQHF.

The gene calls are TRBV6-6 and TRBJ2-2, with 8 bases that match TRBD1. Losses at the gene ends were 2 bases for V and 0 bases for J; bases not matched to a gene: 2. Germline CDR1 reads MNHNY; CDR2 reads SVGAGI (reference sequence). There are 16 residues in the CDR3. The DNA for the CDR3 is TGTGCCAGCAGTTACCTGGGACAGGCGAACACCGGGGAGCTGTTTTTT. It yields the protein CASSYLGQANTGELFF.

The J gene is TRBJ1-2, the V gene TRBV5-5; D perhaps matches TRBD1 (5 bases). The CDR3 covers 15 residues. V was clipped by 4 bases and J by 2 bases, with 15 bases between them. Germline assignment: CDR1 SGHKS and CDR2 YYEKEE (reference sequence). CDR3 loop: CASSPWGTENYGYTF. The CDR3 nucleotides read TGTGCCAGCAGCCCCTGGGGCACAGAGAACTATGGCTACACCTTC.

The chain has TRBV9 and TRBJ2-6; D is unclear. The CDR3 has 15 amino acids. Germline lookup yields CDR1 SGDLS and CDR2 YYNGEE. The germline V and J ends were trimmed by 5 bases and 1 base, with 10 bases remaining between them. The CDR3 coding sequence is TGTGCCAGCAGGGGTCAAGGGTCTGGGGCCAACGTCCTGACTTTC. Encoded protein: CASRGQGSGANVLTF.

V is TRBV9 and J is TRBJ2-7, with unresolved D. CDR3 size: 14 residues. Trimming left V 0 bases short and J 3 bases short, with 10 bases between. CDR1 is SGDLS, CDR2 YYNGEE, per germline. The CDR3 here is CASSVEGTYYEQYF. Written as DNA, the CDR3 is TGTGCCAGCAGCGTAGAGGGCACTTACTACGAGCAGTACTTC.

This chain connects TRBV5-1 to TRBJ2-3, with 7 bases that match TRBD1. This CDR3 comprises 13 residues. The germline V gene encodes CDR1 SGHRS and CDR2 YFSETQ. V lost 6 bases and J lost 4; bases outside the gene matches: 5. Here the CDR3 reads CASKVGGADTQYF. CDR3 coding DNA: TGCGCCAGCAAGGTAGGGGGCGCAGATACGCAGTATTTT.